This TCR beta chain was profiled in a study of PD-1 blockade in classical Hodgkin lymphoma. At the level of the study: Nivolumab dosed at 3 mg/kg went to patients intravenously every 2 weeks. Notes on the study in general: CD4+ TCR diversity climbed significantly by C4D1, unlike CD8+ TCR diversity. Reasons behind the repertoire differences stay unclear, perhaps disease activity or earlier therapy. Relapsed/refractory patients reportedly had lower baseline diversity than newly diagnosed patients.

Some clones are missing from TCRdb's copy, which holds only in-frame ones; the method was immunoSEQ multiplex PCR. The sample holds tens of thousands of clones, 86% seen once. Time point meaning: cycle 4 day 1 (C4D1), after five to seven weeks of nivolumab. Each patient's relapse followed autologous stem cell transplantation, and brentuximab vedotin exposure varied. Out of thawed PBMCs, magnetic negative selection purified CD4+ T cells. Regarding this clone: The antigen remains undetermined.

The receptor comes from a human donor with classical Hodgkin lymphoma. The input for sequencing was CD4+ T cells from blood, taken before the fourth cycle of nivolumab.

For the CDR3, the DNA is TGTGCCAGCTCACCACCGGCCAGGAGGGGCACTGAAGCTTTCTTT. Its protein is CASSPPARRGTEAFF. The chain is built from TRBV18 and TRBJ1-1, with a tentative D call TRBD1 (5 bases). There are 15 residues in the CDR3. The V end lost 0 bases, the J end lost 4 bases, and 12 bases lay between the germline ends. Germline V gene sequence: CDR1 KGHSH, CDR2 LQKENI.